Shown below are 20 T cell receptor beta chains from a single sample sequenced in a study of blood T cell repertoires in COVID-19. The method was immunoSEQ multiplex PCR; TCRdb's version includes in-frame clones alone and lacks a portion of them. The sample carries 200,000 to 250,000 clones, around 92% recorded once. The sample consisted of peripheral blood. These TCRs come from a man aged 30 to 45 with acute or convalescent COVID-19.

The CDR3 spells CASSLSPGGPWEQYF. DNA for the CDR3: TGTGCCAGCAGTTTATCCCCGGGAGGGCCATGGGAGCAGTATTTT. V gene TRBV27 combines with J gene TRBJ2-3, with TRBD2 identical over 8 bases. The V segment lost 0 bases and the J segment 11 bases; nucleotides outside the gene matches: 10. The CDR3 runs to 15 residues. Germline lookup yields CDR1 MNHEY and CDR2 SMNVEV (reference sequence).

This clone was seen just once. The V gene is TRBV9, the J gene TRBJ2-5; D is perhaps TRBD2 (5 bases). CDR3 size: 15 residues. Trimming shortened V by 2 bases and J by 5 bases, and 16 bases separated the two germline ends. Per the germline V gene, CDR1 is SGDLS and CDR2 is YYNGEE. The CDR3 DNA reads TGTGCCAGCAGCGTGTCAGGAGGACTTCCCGAGACCCAGTACTTC. Encoded protein: CASSVSGGLPETQYF.

The chain carries TRBV5-5 and TRBJ2-3; 8 bases align to TRBD2. CDR1 SGHKS and CDR2 YYEKEE come from the germline V gene (reference sequence). The J segment lost 6 bases and the V segment lost 2 bases, leaving 8 bases of the junction unmatched. The CDR3 contains 15 residues. The chain's CDR3 is CASSFSGGPMDTQYF. The CDR3 coding sequence is TGTGCCAGCAGCTTCAGCGGGGGCCCAATGGATACGCAGTATTTT.

V is TRBV6-4 and J is TRBJ2-3, with TRBD2 as a possible D gene (5 bases). Germline CDR1 is MRHNA and CDR2 is SNTAGT. The V gene lost 0 bases and the J gene lost 4 bases, with 14 bases spanning the gap. The CDR3 runs to 16 residues. DNA for the CDR3: TGTGCCAGCAGTGACTCAGGACTTTCCAGGCCAGATACGCAGTATTTT. Protein product: CASSDSGLSRPDTQYF.

In this sample, this clone turned up a few times. The chain has TRBV28 and TRBJ1-5; tentatively, D is TRBD1 (5 bases). Trimming left V 7 bases short and J 2 bases short, with 15 bases between. CDR1 is MDHEN and CDR2 is SYDVKM in the germline V gene. This CDR3 contains 15 residues. The CDR3 sequence: CASTTGGIGNQPQHF. Here the CDR3 DNA reads TGTGCCAGCACCACGGGGGGGATCGGCAATCAGCCCCAGCATTTT.

The V and J genes are TRBV5-8 and TRBJ1-1, with 7 bases matching TRBD1. Germline V gene lookup returns CDR1 SGHTS and CDR2 YDEGEE. V was pared by 5 bases and J by 5 bases, with 12 bases of the junction left unmatched. The CDR3 runs to 15 residues. The CDR3, as DNA: TGTGCCAGCAGTATTGACCAGGGGGTTAGGACTGAAGCTTTCTTT. Translated, it gives CASSIDQGVRTEAFF. The whole variable domain, filled in from reference TRBV5-8 and TRBJ1-1, reads EAGVTQSPTHLIKTRGQQATLRCSPISGHTSVYWYQQALGLGLQFLLWYDEGEERNRGNFPPRFSGRQFPNYSSELNVNALELEDSALYLCASSIDQGVRTEAFFGQGTRLTVV.

The J gene is TRBJ1-2, the V gene TRBV12-3 or TRBV12-4, with D possibly TRBD1 on 5 matching bases. The CDR3 length is 13 residues. V was shortened by 1 base and J by 3 bases, with 6 bases between the two germline ends. CDR3 DNA sequence: TGTGCCAGCAGTTTAGGACAGTACTATGGCTACACCTTC. Translation: CASSLGQYYGYTF.

J is TRBJ2-3 and V is TRBV29-1; TRBD1 aligns across 10 bases. V gave up 5 bases and J gave up 0 bases; unmatched junction bases: 5. The length of the CDR3 is 15 residues. Germline V gene lookup returns CDR1 SQVTM and CDR2 ANQGSEA. In DNA form, the CDR3 reads TGCAGCGTTCATAAGGACAGGGGGAGCACAGATACGCAGTATTTT. Its protein is CSVHKDRGSTDTQYF.

The chain carries TRBV4-1 and TRBJ1-6; 8 bases fit TRBD1. V gave up 4 bases and J gave up 9 bases; unmatched junction bases: 11. The CDR3 covers 16 residues. CDR1 and CDR2 (germline): MGHRA, YSYEKL. The CDR3 here is CASSRGLGTGVSPLHF. The CDR3 DNA reads as TGCGCCAGCAGCCGAGGACTTGGGACAGGAGTTTCACCCCTCCACTTT.

The gene calls are TRBV2 and TRBJ2-2; D possibly corresponds to TRBD1 (6 bases). Germline-derived CDR1 and CDR2 are SNHLY and FYNNEI. V was trimmed by 3 bases and J by 0 bases, leaving 8 bases between them. This CDR3 has 15 amino acids. The CDR3 DNA reads as TGTGCCAGCAGTGACAGGGGCCCGAACACCGGGGAGCTGTTTTTT. It translates to CASSDRGPNTGELFF.

V is TRBV11-3 and J is TRBJ2-1; perhaps TRBD2 as D (5 bases). Trimming left V 5 bases short and J 5 bases short, with 10 bases between. The CDR3 has 13 amino acids. The V gene's germline CDR1 is SGHNT and CDR2 YENEEA. CDR3 residues: CASSPDSHNEQFF. The CDR3 nucleotides are TGTGCCAGCAGCCCGGACTCGCACAATGAGCAGTTCTTC.

This clone appeared a single time. The chain combines TRBV30 with TRBJ2-5; 8 positions agree with TRBD2. CDR1 and CDR2 from the germline V gene are GTSNPN and SVGIG (reference sequence). CDR3 length: 14 residues. V gave up 3 bases and J gave up 1 base; unmatched junction bases: 4. As DNA, the CDR3 is TGTGCCTGGAGAACTAGCGGTATCCAAGAGACCCAGTACTTC. Translating gives CAWRTSGIQETQYF.

V is TRBV19 and J is TRBJ2-1, with TRBD2 identical over 12 bases. Trimming at V came to 6 bases and at J to 5 bases, leaving 5 bases not matched to a gene. The CDR3 extends over 15 amino acids. The germline gives CDR1 LNHDA, CDR2 SQIVND (reference sequence). The CDR3, as DNA: TGTGCCAGTAGCAAACTAGCGGGAGGCCACAATGAGCAGTTCTTC. Translating it yields CASSKLAGGHNEQFF.

CDR3 sequence (DNA): TGCGCCAGCAGCCAACATCAGGGCAATTCACCCCTCCACTTT. Translation gives CASSQHQGNSPLHF. The V and J genes are TRBV4-1 and TRBJ1-6; D perhaps matches TRBD1 (5 bases). The CDR3 length is 14 residues. Germline V lookup: CDR1 MGHRA, CDR2 YSYEKL. Trimming removed 2 bases from V and 7 bases from J, with 9 bases in between.

The V gene is TRBV19, the J gene TRBJ2-1; 7 bases match TRBD2. CDR1 LNHDA and CDR2 SQIVND come from the germline V gene (reference sequence). Trimming at V came to 8 bases and at J to 0 bases, leaving 4 bases not matched to a gene. CDR3 length: 14 residues. Here the CDR3 reads CASGWGGSYNEQFF. CDR3 DNA sequence: TGTGCCAGTGGGTGGGGGGGCTCCTACAATGAGCAGTTCTTC. The complete variable domain, with remaining parts taken from reference TRBV19 and TRBJ2-1, reads DGGITQSPKYLFRKEGQNVTLSCEQNLNHDAMYWYRQDPGQGLRLIYYSQIVNDFQKGDIAEGYSVSREKKESFPLTVTSAQKNPTAFYLCASGWGGSYNEQFFGPGTRLTVL.

The chain is built from TRBV28 and TRBJ1-5; 7 bases map to TRBD1. The CDR3 contains 15 residues. Looked up from germline, CDR1 is MDHEN and CDR2 is SYDVKM. J was trimmed by 10 bases and V by 5 bases; bases with no gene match: 14. DNA for the CDR3: TGTGCCAGCAGTCCGTTAACAGGGGCCCAGGGTCCCCAGCATTTT. Protein product: CASSPLTGAQGPQHF.

This rearrangement joins TRBV19 to TRBJ2-4; 7 bases fit TRBD1. The CDR3 length is 13 residues. V lost 3 bases and J lost 9; bases outside the gene matches: 5. Per germline, CDR1 LNHDA and CDR2 SQIVND (reference sequence). The CDR3 region is CASSIDAGGIQYF. The CDR3 DNA follows: TGTGCCAGTAGTATCGACGCAGGGGGCATTCAGTACTTC.

This chain joins TRBV5-1 and TRBJ1-6, with D possibly TRBD1 on 5 matching bases. The V end was cut by 1 base, the J end by 0 bases, with 11 bases between. The CDR3 covers 17 residues. The V gene's germline CDR1 is SGHRS and CDR2 YFSETQ. Here the CDR3 reads CASSLWGMSSYNSPLHF. Here the CDR3 DNA reads TGCGCCAGCAGCTTGTGGGGCATGAGCTCCTATAATTCACCCCTCCACTTT.

This chain uses TRBV18 with TRBJ2-2; no definite D call. There are 14 residues in the CDR3. CDR1 and CDR2 (germline): KGHSH, LQKENI. V lost 0 bases and J lost 4, with 6 bases in between. For the CDR3, the DNA is TGTGCCAGCTCACCACCCCCCGGCACCGGGGAGCTGTTTTTT. It codes for CASSPPPGTGELFF.

The genes are TRBV29-1 and TRBJ1-2, with a possible D match to TRBD1 (6 bases). Trimming removed 6 bases from V and 6 bases from J, with 11 bases in between. This CDR3 region has 11 residues. The germline V gene encodes CDR1 SQVTM and CDR2 ANQGSEA. This chain's CDR3 is CSVLTGNGYTF. CDR3 coding DNA: TGCAGCGTCCTTACAGGGAATGGCTACACCTTC.